Listed below are T cell receptor beta chains from one sample, sequenced in a study of blood T cell repertoires in COVID-19. The method was immunoSEQ multiplex PCR; TCRdb's version includes in-frame clones alone and lacks a portion of them. Altogether fewer than 25,000 clones are present, about 89% being singletons, with the ten largest covering roughly 6%. The sequencing input was peripheral blood. The origin of the receptors is a human donor in a cohort sampled during active COVID-19. Each CDR3 is given with its conserved first and last residue. The D gene is left open where the match is weak. The size of a clone is reported for some rows only, either as once, few or many, or as a class for expanded clones.

>TRBV29-1|NA|TRBJ1-1|TRBD1
TGCAGCGTTGGAACAGGGGGCACTGAAGCTTTCTTT
CSVGTGGTEAFF
>TRBV12-3/TRBV12-4|NA|TRBJ1-5|NA
TGTGCCAGCACCTATAGCAATCAGCCCCAGCATTTT
CASTYSNQPQHF
>TRBV30|NA|TRBJ2-1|TRBD2
TGTGCCTGGAGCGGACTAGCGGGAGCCTCCTACAATGAGCAGTTCTTC
CAWSGLAGASYNEQFF
>TRBV5-5|NA|TRBJ2-7|TRBD1
TGTGCCAGCAGCTTGTGGGGACAGGGGACCTACGAGCAGTACTTC
CASSLWGQGTYEQYF
>TRBV6-2/TRBV6-3|NA|TRBJ2-7|TRBD2
TGTGCCAGCAGTTCGACTAGCGGCAGCTCCTACGAGCAGTACTTC
CASSSTSGSSYEQYF
>TRBV6-5|NA|TRBJ2-2|TRBD2
TGTGCCAGCAGTTTATCTAGCGGGAGGTCCGGGGAGCTGTTTTTT
CASSLSSGRSGELFF
>TRBV24-1|NA|TRBJ2-1|TRBD1
TGTGCCACCTCGGACAGGGGGAGAAATGAGCAGTTCTTC
CATSDRGRNEQFF
>TRBV11-2|NA|TRBJ2-7|TRBD1
TGTGCCAGCAGCTTTGGTACAGGGGGCGCCTACGAGCAGTACTTC
CASSFGTGGAYEQYF
>TRBV28|NA|TRBJ2-2|TRBD1
TGTGCCAGCAGTTCGCCGGGACAGGCCCCCGGGGAGCTGTTTTTT
CASSSPGQAPGELFF
>TRBV7-2|few|TRBJ2-5|NA
TGTGCCAGCACCCCGGAGGGCGGTCGGTTGGAGACCCAGTACTTC
CASTPEGGRLETQYF
>TRBV21-1|few|TRBJ2-7|NA
TGTGCCAGCAGCAAGGAGTCCGGGGGACTCTATGGACCTTCCTACGAGCAGTACTTC
CASSKESGGLYGPSYEQYF
>TRBV27|few|TRBJ1-2|NA
TGTGCCAGCAGTTATCGTGCAGGGGACTATGGCTACACCTTC
CASSYRAGDYGYTF
>TRBV30|NA|TRBJ2-1|TRBD1
TGTGCCTGGAGCCCCGGGACAGCCAGCTACAATGAGCAGTTCTTC
CAWSPGTASYNEQFF
>TRBV5-1|NA|TRBJ2-1|NA
TGCGCCAGCAGCCACTGGGGCTTGAAGGACAATGAGCAGTTCTTC
CASSHWGLKDNEQFF
>TRBV12-3/TRBV12-4|NA|TRBJ2-1|NA
TGTGCCAGCACCCCGGGGGAAGGAGGTGAGCAGTTCTTC
CASTPGEGGEQFF
>TRBV3-1/TRBV3-2|NA|TRBJ1-6|TRBD1
TGTGCCAGCAGCCACGGGACAGGGGATTCACCCCTCCACTTT
CASSHGTGDSPLHF
>TRBV5-4|NA|TRBJ2-7|NA
TGTGCCAGCAGCTACCTTAGCGAGCAGTACTTC
CASSYLSEQYF
>TRBV19|NA|TRBJ1-4|NA
TGTGCCAGTACCAAGGATGGGTCGGGGTCAGGTGAAAAACTGTTTTTT
CASTKDGSGSGEKLFF
>TRBV7-2|NA|TRBJ1-1|NA
TGTGCCAGCAGCTTAGTTGGTCACGGGAACACTGAAGCTTTCTTT
CASSLVGHGNTEAFF
>TRBV18|NA|TRBJ1-4|NA
TGTGCCAGCTCACCGGTCCCAGATGAAAAACTGTTTTTT
CASSPVPDEKLFF
>TRBV28|NA|TRBJ1-2|NA
TGTGCCAGCAGTCAATTTTATGGCTACACCTTC
CASSQFYGYTF
>TRBV5-4|NA|TRBJ2-5|NA
TGTGCCAGCAGCTTGGCCGAGAGGAGGGCCATAGAGACCCAGTACTTC
CASSLAERRAIETQYF
>TRBV9|NA|TRBJ1-1|NA
TGTGCCAGCAGCGCCAACCGCGGGGGGCCCATGAACACTGAAGCTTTCTTT
CASSANRGGPMNTEAFF
>TRBV5-1|NA|TRBJ1-2|TRBD1
TGCGCCAGCAGCCTGGGACAGGGAGTTGGCTACACCTTC
CASSLGQGVGYTF
>TRBV9|once|TRBJ2-7|TRBD2
TGTGCCAGCTCCGGGGGACTATTTTCCTACGAGCAGTACTTC
CASSGGLFSYEQYF
>TRBV9|NA|TRBJ1-1|NA
TGTGCCAGCACCCGGGAGATGAACACTGAAGCTTTCTTT
CASTREMNTEAFF
>TRBV28|NA|TRBJ2-5|TRBD1
TGTGCCAGCAGTTTAGGACCCGGACAGGGAGATACAAAAGAGACCCAGTACTTC
CASSLGPGQGDTKETQYF
>TRBV5-6|NA|TRBJ1-2|TRBD1
TGTGCCAGCAGCCCGGGGACAGGGGTTTATGGCTACACCTTC
CASSPGTGVYGYTF
>TRBV6-5|NA|TRBJ2-7|TRBD2
TGTGCCAGCACCTGGACGGGGGGAACCTACGAGCAGTACTTC
CASTWTGGTYEQYF
>TRBV3-1/TRBV3-2|once|TRBJ2-7|TRBD1
TGTGCCAGCAGCTGGGGACAGGGTGGGCTCTACGAGCAGTACTTC
CASSWGQGGLYEQYF
>TRBV4-1|NA|TRBJ1-1|NA
TGCGCCAGCAGCCCACACGCAGGGAACACTGAAGCTTTCTTT
CASSPHAGNTEAFF
>TRBV14|NA|TRBJ2-1|TRBD1
TGTGCCAGCAGCCAAGACAGGGGGCTTGGGAATGAGCAGTTCTTC
CASSQDRGLGNEQFF
>TRBV2|once|TRBJ1-5|NA
TGTGCCAGCAGTGAAGGGACACCGAATCAGCCCCAGCATTTT
CASSEGTPNQPQHF
>TRBV6-1|NA|TRBJ2-7|NA
TGTGCCAGCAGTGAAGTACGGGGGATCAGCGAGCAGTACTTC
CASSEVRGISEQYF
>TRBV6-5|NA|TRBJ2-1|NA
TGTGCCACCTTATACAATGAGCAGTTCTTC
CATLYNEQFF
>TRBV6-5|NA|TRBJ2-7|TRBD1
TGTGCCAGCGCGACAGGGTGGACGTCCTACGAGCAGTACTTC
CASATGWTSYEQYF
>TRBV5-6|NA|TRBJ2-1|TRBD1
TGTGCCAGCAGCTTAGGACAGGGGAATGAGCAGTTCTTC
CASSLGQGNEQFF